This TCR beta chain was identified in a study of graft-versus-host responses after intestinal transplantation. Looking at the study overall: Following induction with anti-thymocyte globulin, all recipients were given tacrolimus and steroids for two to three years.

V shed 2 bases and J shed 11 bases, with 10 bases lying between them. Germline CDR1 and CDR2: SNHLY and FYNNEI. The CDR3 has 12 residues. A word on this clone: Its antigen is undetermined.

Study findings and constraints: Patients with graft-donor T cell macrochimerism had high graft-versus-host to host-versus-graft clonal ratios in allografts. In recipient marrow, GvH clones were found, and some appeared first in ileum or blood.

Profiled with immunoSEQ multiplex PCR; TCRdb holds only in-frame clones, not every one. The profile shows roughly 110,000 clones, roughly 87% of them singletons. This chain uses TRBV2 with TRBJ2-1; D remains ambiguous. The source is a human donor who was the organ donor for an intestinal transplant. The sample here was unstimulated CD4+ T cells sorted from spleen or lymph node cells, taken before transplant. In DNA form, the CDR3 reads TGTGCCAGCAGTGAAAATACAATGAAGCAGTTCTTC. Translated, it gives CASSENTMKQFF. The full variable domain, in which reference TRBV2 and TRBJ2-1 provide the parts outside the CDR3, is EPEVTQTPSHQVTQMGQEVILRCVPISNHLYFYWYRQILGQKVEFLVSFYNNEISEKSEIFDDQFSVERPDGSNFTLKIRSTKLEDSAMYFCASSENTMKQFFGPGTRLTVL.